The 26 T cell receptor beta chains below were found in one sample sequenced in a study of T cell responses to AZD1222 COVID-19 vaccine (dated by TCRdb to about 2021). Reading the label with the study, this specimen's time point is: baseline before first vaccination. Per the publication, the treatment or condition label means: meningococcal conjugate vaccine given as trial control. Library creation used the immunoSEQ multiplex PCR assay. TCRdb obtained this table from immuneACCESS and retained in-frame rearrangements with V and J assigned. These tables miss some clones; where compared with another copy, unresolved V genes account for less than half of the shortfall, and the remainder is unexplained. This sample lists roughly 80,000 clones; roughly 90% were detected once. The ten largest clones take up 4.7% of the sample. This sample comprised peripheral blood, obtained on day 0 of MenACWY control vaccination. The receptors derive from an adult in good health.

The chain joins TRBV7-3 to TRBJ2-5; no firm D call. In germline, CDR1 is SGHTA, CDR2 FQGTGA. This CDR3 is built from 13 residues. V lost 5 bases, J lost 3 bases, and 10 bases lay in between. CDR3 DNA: TGTGCCAGCAGCCCTTATGCAGAAGAGACCCAGTACTTC. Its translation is CASSPYAEETQYF.

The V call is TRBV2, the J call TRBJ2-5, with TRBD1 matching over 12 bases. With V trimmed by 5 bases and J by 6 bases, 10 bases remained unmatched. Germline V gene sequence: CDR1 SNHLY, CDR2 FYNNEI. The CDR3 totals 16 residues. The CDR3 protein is CASSSSGQGATKTQYF. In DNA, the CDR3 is TGTGCCAGCAGTTCCTCGGGACAGGGGGCGACGAAGACCCAGTACTTC.

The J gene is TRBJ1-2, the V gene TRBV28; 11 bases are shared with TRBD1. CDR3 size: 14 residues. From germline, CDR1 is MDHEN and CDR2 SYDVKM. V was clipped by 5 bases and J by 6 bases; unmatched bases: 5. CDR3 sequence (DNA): TGTGCCAGCAGTCCCTCGGACAGGGGGCATGGCTACACCTTC. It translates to CASSPSDRGHGYTF.

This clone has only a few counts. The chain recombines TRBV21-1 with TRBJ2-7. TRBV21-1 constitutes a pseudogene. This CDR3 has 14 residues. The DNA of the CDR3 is TGTGCCAGCAACCCCGGGACGGACTTCTACGAGCAGTACTTC. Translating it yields CASNPGTDFYEQYF.

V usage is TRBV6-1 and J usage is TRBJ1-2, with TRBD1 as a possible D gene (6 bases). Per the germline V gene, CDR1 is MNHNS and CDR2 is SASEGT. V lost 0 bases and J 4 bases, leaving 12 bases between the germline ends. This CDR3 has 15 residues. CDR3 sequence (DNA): TGTGCCAGCAGTGAAGCGCTGGGACAATCCTATGGCTACACCTTC. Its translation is CASSEALGQSYGYTF.

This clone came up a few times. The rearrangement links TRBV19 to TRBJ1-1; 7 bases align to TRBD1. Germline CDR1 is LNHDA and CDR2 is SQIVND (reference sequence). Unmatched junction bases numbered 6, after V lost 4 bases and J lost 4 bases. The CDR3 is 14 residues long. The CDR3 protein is CASSTQGGRTEAFF. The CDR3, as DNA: TGTGCCAGTAGTACCCAGGGGGGGCGCACTGAAGCTTTCTTT.

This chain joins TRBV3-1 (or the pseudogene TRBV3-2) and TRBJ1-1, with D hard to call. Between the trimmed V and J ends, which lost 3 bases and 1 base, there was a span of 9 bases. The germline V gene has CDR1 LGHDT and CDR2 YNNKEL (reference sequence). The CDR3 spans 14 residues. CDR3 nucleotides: TGTGCCAGCAGCCAGTACGGGGAGAACACTGAAGCTTTCTTT. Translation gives CASSQYGENTEAFF.

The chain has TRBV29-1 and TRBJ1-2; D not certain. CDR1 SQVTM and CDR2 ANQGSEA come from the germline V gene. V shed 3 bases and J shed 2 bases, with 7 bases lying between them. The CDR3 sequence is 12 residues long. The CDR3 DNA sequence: TGCAGCGTTGATTCCCTAAACTATGGCTACACCTTC. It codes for CSVDSLNYGYTF.

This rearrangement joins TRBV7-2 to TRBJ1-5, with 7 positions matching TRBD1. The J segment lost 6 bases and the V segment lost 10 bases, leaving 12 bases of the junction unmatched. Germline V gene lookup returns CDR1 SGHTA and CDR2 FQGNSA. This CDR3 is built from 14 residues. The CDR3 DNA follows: TGTGCCACCGATGAGGGGGCGCAAGGTCAGCCCCAGCATTTT. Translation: CATDEGAQGQPQHF.

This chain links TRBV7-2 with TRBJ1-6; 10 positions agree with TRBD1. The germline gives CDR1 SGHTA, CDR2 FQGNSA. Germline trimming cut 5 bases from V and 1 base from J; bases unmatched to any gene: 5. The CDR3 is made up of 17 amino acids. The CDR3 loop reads CASSHGQGGSYNSPLHF. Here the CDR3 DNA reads TGTGCCAGCAGCCACGGACAGGGGGGTTCCTATAATTCACCCCTCCACTTT.

As DNA, the CDR3 is TGTGCCAGCAGCTTAAGGGAGGGCACAGATACGCAGTATTTT. Translated: CASSLREGTDTQYF. The chain is built from TRBV7-9 and TRBJ2-3; D might be TRBD2 (6 bases). The CDR3 sequence is 14 residues long. Trimming cost V 2 bases and J 1 base, with 7 bases left between them. Germline-derived CDR1 and CDR2 are SEHNR and FQNEAQ (reference sequence). Combining the CDR3 with reference TRBV7-9 and TRBJ2-3 gives the whole variable domain DTGVSQNPRHKITKRGQNVTFRCDPISEHNRLYWYRQTLGQGPEFLTYFQNEAQLEKSRLLSDRFSAERPKGSFSTLEIQRTEQGDSAMYLCASSLREGTDTQYFGPGTRLTVL.

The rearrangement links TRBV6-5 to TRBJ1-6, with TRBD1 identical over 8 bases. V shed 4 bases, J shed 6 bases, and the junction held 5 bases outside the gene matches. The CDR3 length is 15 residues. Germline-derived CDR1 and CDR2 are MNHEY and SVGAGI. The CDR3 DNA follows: TGTGCCAGCAGTTCAGGACAGGGACTTAATTCACCCCTCCACTTT. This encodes CASSSGQGLNSPLHF.

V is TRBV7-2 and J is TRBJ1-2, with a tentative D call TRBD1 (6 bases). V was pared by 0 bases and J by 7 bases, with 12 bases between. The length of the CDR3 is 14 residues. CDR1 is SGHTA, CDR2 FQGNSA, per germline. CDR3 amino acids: CASSLAPRGAGYTF. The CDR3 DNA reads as TGTGCCAGCAGCTTAGCGCCCCGGGGGGCTGGCTACACCTTC.

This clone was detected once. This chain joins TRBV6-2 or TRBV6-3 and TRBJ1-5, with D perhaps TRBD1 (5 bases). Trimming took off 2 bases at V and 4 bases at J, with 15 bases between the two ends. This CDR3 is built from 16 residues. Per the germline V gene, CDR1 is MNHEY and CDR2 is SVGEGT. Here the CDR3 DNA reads TGTGCCAGCAGTTACATCGAAAGACAGTATAATCAGCCCCAGCATTTT. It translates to CASSYIERQYNQPQHF.

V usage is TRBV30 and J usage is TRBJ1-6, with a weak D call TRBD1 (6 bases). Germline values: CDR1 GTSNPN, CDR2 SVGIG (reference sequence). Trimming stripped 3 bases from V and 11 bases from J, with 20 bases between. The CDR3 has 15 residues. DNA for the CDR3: TGTGCCTGGAGACCCAACAGGGCCTCGGTAACACCCCTCCACTTT. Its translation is CAWRPNRASVTPLHF.

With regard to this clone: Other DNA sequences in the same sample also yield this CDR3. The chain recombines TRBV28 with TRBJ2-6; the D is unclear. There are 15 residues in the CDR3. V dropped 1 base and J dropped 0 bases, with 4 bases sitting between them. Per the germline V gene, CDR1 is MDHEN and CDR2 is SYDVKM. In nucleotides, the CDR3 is TGTGCCAGCAGTTTATTAGGCTCTGGGGCCAACGTCCTGACTTTC. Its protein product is CASSLLGSGANVLTF.

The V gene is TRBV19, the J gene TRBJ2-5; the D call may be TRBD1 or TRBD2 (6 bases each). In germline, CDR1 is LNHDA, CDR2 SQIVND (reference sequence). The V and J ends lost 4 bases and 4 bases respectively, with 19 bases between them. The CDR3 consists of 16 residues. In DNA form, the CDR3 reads TGTGCCAGTAGTAGAACGGGGGCCCTAGGGGGAGAGACCCAGTACTTC. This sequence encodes CASSRTGALGGETQYF. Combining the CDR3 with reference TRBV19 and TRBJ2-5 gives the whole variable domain DGGITQSPKYLFRKEGQNVTLSCEQNLNHDAMYWYRQDPGQGLRLIYYSQIVNDFQKGDIAEGYSVSREKKESFPLTVTSAQKNPTAFYLCASSRTGALGGETQYFGPGTRLLVL.

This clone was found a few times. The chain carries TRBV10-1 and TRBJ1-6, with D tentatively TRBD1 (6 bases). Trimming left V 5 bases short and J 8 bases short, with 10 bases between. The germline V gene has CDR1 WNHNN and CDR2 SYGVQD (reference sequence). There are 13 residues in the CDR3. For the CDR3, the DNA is TGCGCCAGCAGTTCAGGGGATCATTCACCCCTCCACTTT. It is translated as CASSSGDHSPLHF.

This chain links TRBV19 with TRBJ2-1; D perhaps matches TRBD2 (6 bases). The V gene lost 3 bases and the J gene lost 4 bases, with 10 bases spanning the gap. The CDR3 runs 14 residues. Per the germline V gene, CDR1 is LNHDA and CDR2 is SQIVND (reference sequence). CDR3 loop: CASSIFGTYNEQFF. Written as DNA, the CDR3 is TGTGCCAGTAGTATTTTTGGGACTTACAATGAGCAGTTCTTC. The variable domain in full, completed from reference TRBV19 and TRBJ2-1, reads DGGITQSPKYLFRKEGQNVTLSCEQNLNHDAMYWYRQDPGQGLRLIYYSQIVNDFQKGDIAEGYSVSREKKESFPLTVTSAQKNPTAFYLCASSIFGTYNEQFFGPGTRLTVL.

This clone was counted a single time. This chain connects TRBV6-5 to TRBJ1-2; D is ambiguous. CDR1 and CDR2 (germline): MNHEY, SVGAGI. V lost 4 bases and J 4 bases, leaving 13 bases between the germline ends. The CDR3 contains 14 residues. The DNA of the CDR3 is TGTGCCAGCAGTTCCGTAATGGGTGGCTATGGCTACACCTTC. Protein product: CASSSVMGGYGYTF.

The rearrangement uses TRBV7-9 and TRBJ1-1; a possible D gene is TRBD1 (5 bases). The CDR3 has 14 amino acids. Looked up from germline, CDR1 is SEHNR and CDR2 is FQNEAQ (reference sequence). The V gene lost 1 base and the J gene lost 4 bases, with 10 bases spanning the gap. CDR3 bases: TGTGCCAGCAGCTTAGAGGACATCGGCACTGAAGCTTTCTTT. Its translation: CASSLEDIGTEAFF.

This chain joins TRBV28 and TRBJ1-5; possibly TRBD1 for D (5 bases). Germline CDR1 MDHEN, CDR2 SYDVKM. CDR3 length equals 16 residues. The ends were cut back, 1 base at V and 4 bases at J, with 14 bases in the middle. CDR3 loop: CASSLFGRQQNQPQHF. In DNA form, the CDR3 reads TGTGCCAGCAGTTTATTTGGAAGACAGCAGAATCAGCCCCAGCATTTT.

CDR3 bases: TGTGCCAGTCGGAACCAGGGGGGAGAGCTGTTTTTT. Its translation is CASRNQGGELFF. This chain joins TRBV19 and TRBJ2-2; TRBD1 might be the D (7 bases). Trimming removed 8 bases from V and 11 bases from J, with 15 bases in between. This CDR3 is built from 12 residues. Germline loops: CDR1 LNHDA, CDR2 SQIVND (reference sequence).

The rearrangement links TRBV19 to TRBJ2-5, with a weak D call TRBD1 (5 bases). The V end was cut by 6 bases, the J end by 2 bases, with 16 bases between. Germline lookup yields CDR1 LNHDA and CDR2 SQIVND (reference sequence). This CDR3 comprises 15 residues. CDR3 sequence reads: CASRSHGAAQETQYF. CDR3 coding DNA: TGTGCCAGTAGAAGCCATGGGGCAGCACAAGAGACCCAGTACTTC.

CDR3 in amino acids: CASSSSRQGRRMNTEAFF. The CDR3 coding sequence is TGTGCCAGCAGTTCCTCCCGACAGGGGCGCCGTATGAACACTGAAGCTTTCTTT. The gene calls are TRBV28 and TRBJ1-1; the match to TRBD1 covers 8 bases. In germline, CDR1 is MDHEN, CDR2 SYDVKM. The junction had 13 bases not matched to a gene; V was cut back by 4 bases and J by 0 bases. The CDR3 contains 18 residues.

DNA for the CDR3: TGTGCCATCAGTGAGCCAGGGGGAGGCTCTGGAAACACCATATATTTT. Its translation: CAISEPGGGSGNTIYF. The chain is built from TRBV10-3 and TRBJ1-3; 7 nucleotides line up with TRBD1. After removal of 2 bases from V and 0 bases from J, the junction contained 4 bases not matched to a gene. This CDR3 has 16 residues. Germline V gene lookup returns CDR1 ENHRY and CDR2 SYGVKD.